Presented here are 9 T cell receptor beta chains from one specimen sequenced in a study of T cell clonality in common variable immunodeficiency (dated by TCRdb to the mid-2010s). The library was generated by the immunoSEQ multiplex PCR assay. TCRdb provides this immuneACCESS table in a form limited to in-frame rearrangements. Some clones are lacking; in checked studies, under half of them reflect an unresolved V gene, and why the rest are absent is not known. This sample was tabulated with fewer than 75,000 clones, among which there are no singletons. The ten largest clonotypes hold about 1.8% of the sample. The sequencing input was peripheral blood mononuclear cells. These receptors came from a person aged 18 to 70 in good health.

This clone appeared many times. The CDR3 extends 3 residues past the end of the read, so its final part is completed from the germline J gene. The chain combines TRBV5-1 with TRBJ1-1, with TRBD1 as a possible D gene (5 bases). Trimming removed 3 bases from V and 0 bases from J, with 12 bases in between. Germline V lookup: CDR1 SGHRS, CDR2 YFSETQ. The CDR3 extends over 15 amino acids. This chain's CDR3 is CASSSQTGVNTEAFF. The sequenced CDR3 bases are TGCGCCAGCAGCTCTCAGACGGGGGTGAACACTGAA.

In this sample, this clone turned up a few times. The read stops 3 residues short of the end of the CDR3; the missing end is completed from the germline J gene. The chain couples TRBV5-1 to TRBJ2-7; unclear D gene. With 4 bases removed from V and 3 bases from J, the gap between germline ends came to 14 bases. Germline-derived CDR1 and CDR2 are SGHRS and YFSETQ. This CDR3 has 14 residues. This chain's CDR3 is CASSLSRLDYEQYF. The sequenced part of the CDR3 DNA is TGCGCCAGCAGCCTGTCGCGGCTCGACTACGAG. Using reference TRBV5-1 and TRBJ2-7 for the parts outside the CDR3, the full variable domain is KAGVTQTPRYLIKTRGQQVTLSCSPISGHRSVSWYQQTPGQGLQFLFEYFSETQRNKGNFPGRFSGRQFSNSRSEMNVSTLELGDSALYLCASSLSRLDYEQYFGPGTRLTVT.

This clone was found many times. The read terminates 3 residues ahead of where the CDR3 ends, so the germline J gene completes it. V and J are TRBV5-3 and TRBJ2-2; 9 bases align to TRBD2. TRBV5-3 is recorded as an ORF, its role being uncertain. Germline trimming cut 2 bases from V and 1 base from J; bases unmatched to any gene: 12. This CDR3 has 19 amino acids. The CDR3 loop is CARSFSPSVAGENTGELFF. The part of the CDR3 DNA that was read is TGTGCCAGAAGCTTCTCCCCCAGCGTAGCGGGGGAGAACACCGGGGAG.

This clone was counted at least ten times. The read terminates 3 residues before the CDR3 end, so the remaining end is supplied by the germline J gene. The genes are TRBV10-3 and TRBJ2-2; 9 nucleotides line up with TRBD1. Per germline, CDR1 ENHRY and CDR2 SYGVKD. V dropped 2 bases and J dropped 4; count of bases not matched to a gene: 8. This CDR3 has 17 amino acids. The CDR3: CAISETDRGGITGELFF. The CDR3 bases that were read are TGTGCCATCAGTGAGACAGACAGGGGGGGAATCACCGGGGAG.

This clone occurred many times. The read ends 3 residues before the CDR3 terminus; that terminus is restored from the germline J gene. V usage is TRBV12-3 or TRBV12-4 and J usage is TRBJ1-1, with a possible D match to TRBD1 (5 bases). Trimming took off 5 bases at V and 1 base at J, with 11 bases between the two ends. This CDR3 spans 14 amino acids. The CDR3 DNA, read in part, is TGTGCCAGCAGTCTCTTGACAGAGAACACTGAA. Amino acid sequence: CASSLLTENTE. The entire CDR3 reads CASSLLTENTEAFF.

This clone was seen at least ten times. Read sequence stops 3 residues before the CDR3 end, and the germline J gene provides the missing end. The chain links TRBV7-2 to TRBJ2-3; 8 bases are a match to TRBD1. V gave up 4 bases and J gave up 0 bases; unmatched junction bases: 3. There are 15 residues in the CDR3. The germline V gene has CDR1 SGHTA and CDR2 FQGNSA. The CDR3 is CASSSRTGSTDTQYF. Incomplete CDR3 DNA: TGTGCCAGCAGCTCTCGGACAGGGAGCACAGATACG. Filled out from reference TRBV7-2 and TRBJ2-3, the complete variable domain reads GAGVSQSPSNKVTEKGKDVELRCDPISGHTALYWYRQSLGQGLEFLIYFQGNSAPDKSGLPSDRFSAERTGGSVSTLTIQRTQQEDSAVYLCASSSRTGSTDTQYFGPGTRLTVL.

This clone showed up many times. The missing CDR3 end, 3 residues past where the read stops, is filled in from the germline J gene. This rearrangement joins TRBV7-2 to TRBJ1-1; D unclear. Germline loops: CDR1 SGHTA, CDR2 FQGNSA. CDR3 length: 17 residues. V shed 0 bases and J shed 0 bases, with 14 bases lying between them. CDR3 region: CASSLAPVQALNTEAFF. CDR3 DNA (partial): TGTGCCAGCAGCTTAGCCCCCGTTCAAGCCCTGAACACTGAA.

The table lists this clone with many counts. The CDR3 sequence: CSAGGSGIYEQYF. CDR3 DNA (partial): TGCAGTGCCGGAGGTAGCGGGATCTACGAG. The chain carries TRBV20-1 and TRBJ2-7; 8 bases are shared with TRBD2. The read finishes 3 residues shy of the CDR3 end, and the germline J gene is used to complete it. Germline V gene lookup returns CDR1 DFQATT and CDR2 SNEGSKA (reference sequence). V dropped 6 bases and J dropped 3; count of bases not matched to a gene: 7. This CDR3 is 13 amino acids long.

This clone showed up many times. The sequenced fragment ends 3 residues before the CDR3 boundary, so the rest is inferred from the germline J gene. This chain uses TRBV19 with TRBJ1-1, with 7 bases matching TRBD1. The V gene end was trimmed by 7 bases and the J gene end by 2 bases; junction bases not matched to a gene: 4. CDR1 and CDR2 from the germline V gene are LNHDA and SQIVND (reference sequence). This CDR3 has 13 residues. The CDR3 DNA, read in part, is TGTGCCAGTACGGACAGGATCAACACTGAA. Translation gives CASTDRINTE. The entire CDR3 is CASTDRINTEAFF.